One and the same sample provided the 30 T cell receptor beta chains below, sequenced in a study of blood T cell repertoires in COVID-19. The assay was immunoSEQ multiplex PCR, and TCRdb's table has in-frame clones only and misses some. The data contain just over 95,000 clones, 90% of them seen just once; the ten biggest clones take up less than 2%. The source material was peripheral blood. Receptors originate from a man between 60 and 75 years old with acute or convalescent COVID-19.

The CDR3 DNA follows: TGTGCCAGCAGCGGGACAACCACGACCCAGTACTTC. This codes for CASSGTTTTQYF. The chain uses TRBV3-1 (or the pseudogene TRBV3-2) and TRBJ2-5, with TRBD1 as a possible D gene (6 bases). Per germline, CDR1 LGHDT and CDR2 YNNKEL (reference sequence). V lost 5 bases to trimming and J lost 7 bases, with 11 bases between them. The CDR3 is 12 residues long.

The genes are TRBV5-4 and TRBJ2-1; D unresolved. This CDR3 is built from 14 residues. From germline, CDR1 is SGHNT and CDR2 YYREEE (reference sequence). V gave up 4 bases and J gave up 1 base, with 9 bases separating them. CDR3: CASSPEISYNEQFF. DNA for the CDR3: TGTGCCAGCAGCCCGGAGATATCCTACAATGAGCAGTTCTTC.

The chain joins TRBV15 to TRBJ1-1; the match to TRBD1 covers 8 bases. The CDR3 runs to 16 residues. Germline V gene lookup returns CDR1 LNHNV and CDR2 YYDKDF (reference sequence). V dropped 2 bases and J dropped 1; count of bases not matched to a gene: 6. The CDR3 loop reads CATSRPRTGRNTEAFF. The CDR3 DNA sequence: TGTGCCACCAGCAGACCCAGGACAGGGAGGAACACTGAAGCTTTCTTT.

The V gene is TRBV6-1, the J gene TRBJ1-1; D possibly corresponds to TRBD1 (5 bases). Germline V gene lookup returns CDR1 MNHNS and CDR2 SASEGT. The CDR3 is 15 amino acids. V lost 2 bases and J 0 bases, leaving 10 bases between the germline ends. The CDR3 bases are TGTGCCAGCAGTGAAAGGGGAACGGTGAACACTGAAGCTTTCTTT. This translates into CASSERGTVNTEAFF.

The chain has TRBV6-5 and TRBJ1-2, with 9 bases aligning to TRBD1. The CDR3 length is 15 residues. The germline gives CDR1 MNHEY, CDR2 SVGAGI. V trimming: 5 bases; J trimming: 3 bases; junction bases outside the gene matches: 7. The CDR3 spells CASSKGGQGDYGYTF. CDR3 DNA: TGTGCCAGCAGTAAGGGGGGACAGGGAGACTATGGCTACACCTTC.

This sequence joins TRBV18 and TRBJ1-1; the match to TRBD1 covers 9 bases. The CDR3 is 15 amino acids. Germline CDR1 reads KGHSH; CDR2 reads LQKENI. The ends lost 3 bases at V and 3 bases at J; junction bases unmatched: 5. The CDR3 spells CASSPAQGAYTEAFF. CDR3 bases: TGTGCCAGCTCACCTGCACAGGGGGCGTACACTGAAGCTTTCTTT. Drawing the rest from reference TRBV18 and TRBJ1-1, the complete variable domain is NAGVMQNPRHLVRRRGQEARLRCSPMKGHSHVYWYRQLPEEGLKFMVYLQKENIIDESGMPKERFSAEFPKEGPSILRIQQVVRGDSAAYFCASSPAQGAYTEAFFGQGTRLTVV.

As for this clone: At the DNA level, this CDR3 is encoded by other sequences in the same sample as well. The J gene is TRBJ1-1, the V gene TRBV3-1 (or the pseudogene TRBV3-2), with D unclear. The germline V gene has CDR1 LGHDT and CDR2 YNNKEL (reference sequence). CDR3 length: 12 amino acids. Trimming left V 4 bases short and J 3 bases short, with 6 bases between. The CDR3 sequence: CASSLADTEAFF. The CDR3 bases are TGTGCCAGCAGCCTCGCGGACACTGAAGCTTTCTTT.

The chain uses TRBV10-3 and TRBJ1-2; the D gene is possibly TRBD1 (5 bases). The germline V gene encodes CDR1 ENHRY and CDR2 SYGVKD. The ends were cut back, 2 bases at V and 4 bases at J, with 8 bases in the middle. The CDR3 is made up of 13 amino acids. Here the CDR3 reads CAISEQGGYGYTF. The CDR3 nucleotides are TGTGCCATCAGTGAGCAGGGAGGCTATGGCTACACCTTC.

The CDR3 sequence: CSVGSGGGGSYGYTF. The CDR3 region has the DNA TGCAGCGTAGGGAGCGGCGGAGGCGGTAGCTATGGCTACACCTTC. V gene TRBV29-1 combines with J gene TRBJ1-2; D is unclear. Deletions cut 6 bases from V and 4 bases from J, with 21 bases between. This CDR3 region has 15 residues. CDR1 and CDR2 from the germline V gene are SQVTM and ANQGSEA.

The chain has TRBV7-7 and TRBJ2-1, with D perhaps TRBD1 (5 bases). The CDR3 totals 14 residues. V shed 1 base and J shed 6 bases, with 10 bases lying between them. The V gene's germline CDR1 is SSHAT and CDR2 FNYEAQ (reference sequence). The CDR3 protein is CASSLEPGRNEQFF. The CDR3 DNA reads TGTGCCAGCAGCTTAGAGCCAGGGCGCAATGAGCAGTTCTTC.

In nucleotides, the CDR3 is TGTGCCAGCCACTTTGGACAGGGGGCGAGTGAGCAGTTCTTC. Residues: CASHFGQGASEQFF. J is TRBJ2-1 and V is TRBV6-5, with 11 positions matching TRBD1. V dropped 8 bases and J dropped 9; count of bases not matched to a gene: 9. Germline V lookup: CDR1 MNHEY, CDR2 SVGAGI. The CDR3 runs to 14 residues.

This clone was detected only once. The genes are TRBV27 and TRBJ1-2; possibly TRBD1 for D (5 bases). Per the germline V gene, CDR1 is MNHEY and CDR2 is SMNVEV (reference sequence). Trimming stripped 2 bases from V and 5 bases from J, with 9 bases between. The CDR3 consists of 13 residues. The DNA of the CDR3 is TGTGCCAGCAGTTTAGAGGCAGGGTATGGCTACACCTTC. The encoded protein is CASSLEAGYGYTF.

The chain combines TRBV5-1 with TRBJ2-6; no clear D. The germline V and J ends were trimmed by 7 bases and 0 bases, with 14 bases remaining between them. The CDR3 runs to 16 residues. Germline CDR1 SGHRS, CDR2 YFSETQ. The CDR3 coding sequence is TGCGCCAGCGCCCCCCCGGTGCCCTCTGGGGCCAACGTCCTGACTTTC. It encodes CASAPPVPSGANVLTF.

The chain is built from TRBV20-1 and TRBJ1-1; no clear D. Germline CDR1 and CDR2: DFQATT and SNEGSKA (reference sequence). Trimming pared 3 bases from V and 8 bases from J, leaving 16 bases between. This CDR3 is built from 13 residues. The CDR3 loop is CSASPPYEVEAFF. The CDR3 DNA follows: TGCAGTGCTAGTCCCCCTTATGAGGTGGAAGCTTTCTTT.

The chain employs TRBV14 and TRBJ2-2; tentative D call: TRBD2 (5 bases). This CDR3 region has 13 residues. The V end was cut by 4 bases, the J end by 5 bases, with 8 bases between. Germline CDR1 is SGHDN and CDR2 is FVKESK. CDR3 loop: CASSPTGTGELFF. The CDR3 bases are TGTGCCAGCAGCCCCACGGGAACCGGGGAGCTGTTTTTT.

The V gene is TRBV30, the J gene TRBJ1-5; perhaps TRBD1 as D (5 bases). Germline CDR1 is GTSNPN and CDR2 is SVGIG (reference sequence). Trimming shortened V by 1 base and J by 2 bases, and 12 bases separated the two germline ends. CDR3 size: 15 residues. CDR3: CAWSEAGRRNQPQHF. CDR3 in DNA: TGTGCCTGGAGTGAGGCAGGGAGGCGCAATCAGCCCCAGCATTTT.

V usage is TRBV6-6 and J usage is TRBJ1-2; 9 nucleotides agree with TRBD1. Germline V gene sequence: CDR1 MNHNY, CDR2 SVGAGI (reference sequence). CDR3 length: 16 amino acids. With 2 bases clipped from V and 4 bases from J, the junction kept 8 bases outside the gene matches. The CDR3 DNA follows: TGTGCCAGCAGTTACCTAGAAGGACAGGGGATCTATGGCTACACCTTC. It codes for CASSYLEGQGIYGYTF.

This chain joins TRBV5-1 and TRBJ1-2; possible D gene TRBD1, 6 bases. Germline loops: CDR1 SGHRS, CDR2 YFSETQ. This CDR3 is 13 amino acids long. Trimming left V 2 bases short and J 8 bases short, with 13 bases between. CDR3 sequence (DNA): TGCGCCAGCAGCTTCACAGGGTCCGAAGGCTACACCTTC. Translating gives CASSFTGSEGYTF.

The chain employs TRBV5-1 and TRBJ2-4; 8 nucleotides align to TRBD1. CDR1 is SGHRS, CDR2 YFSETQ, per germline. With 3 bases clipped from V and 7 bases from J, the junction kept 6 bases outside the gene matches. CDR3 length: 14 residues. CDR3 nucleotide sequence: TGCGCCAGCAGCTCCGGGCAGGGGGCTAACATTCAGTACTTC. Translated: CASSSGQGANIQYF.

V gene TRBV10-1 combines with J gene TRBJ1-1, with D maybe TRBD1 (5 bases). The V gene's germline CDR1 is WNHNN and CDR2 SYGVQD (reference sequence). The CDR3 is 15 amino acids. Trimming pared 2 bases from V and 5 bases from J, leaving 15 bases between. CDR3: CASSEESGGYTEAFF. The CDR3 nucleotides read TGCGCCAGCAGTGAGGAATCCGGGGGGTATACTGAAGCTTTCTTT.

The rearrangement joins TRBV27 to TRBJ1-6; a weak D match, TRBD1 (6 bases). The CDR3 is 14 amino acids. V was cut by 6 bases and J by 5 bases, with 11 bases left in between. Germline values: CDR1 MNHEY, CDR2 SMNVEV (reference sequence). The CDR3 region is CASRTDRDNSPLHF. CDR3 coding DNA: TGTGCCAGCAGGACGGACAGAGATAATTCACCCCTCCACTTT.

The rearrangement joins TRBV2 to TRBJ1-4; TRBD1 agrees at 7 bases. Trimming removed 4 bases from V and 8 bases from J; junction bases left unmatched: 13. The CDR3 contains 16 residues. CDR1 and CDR2 from the germline V gene are SNHLY and FYNNEI. CDR3 region: CASSGPPGQSIEKLFF. CDR3 nucleotide sequence: TGTGCCAGCAGTGGCCCCCCGGGACAGTCGATCGAAAAACTGTTTTTT.

V gene TRBV3-1 (or the pseudogene TRBV3-2) combines with J gene TRBJ1-2; 7 bases align to TRBD1. Germline V CDR1 and CDR2: LGHDT, YNNKEL (reference sequence). The length of the CDR3 is 13 residues. Trimming removed 1 base from V and 8 bases from J; junction bases left unmatched: 4. The CDR3 coding sequence is TGTGCCAGCAGCCAAGGACAGGGTCGGGGCTACACCTTC. Translated: CASSQGQGRGYTF.

The chain joins TRBV7-2 to TRBJ1-5, with 12 bases that match TRBD1. J lost 13 bases, V lost 3 bases, and 10 bases had no gene match. The CDR3 sequence is 15 residues long. The germline CDR1 and CDR2 sequences are SGHTA and FQGNSA. CDR3 residues: CASSFSGTGGTTQHF. The CDR3 coding sequence is TGTGCCAGCAGCTTCTCGGGGACAGGGGGCACCACGCAGCATTTT.

The chain joins TRBV28 to TRBJ1-3; the D is unclear. The V gene lost 8 bases and the J gene lost 0 bases, with 8 bases spanning the gap. This CDR3 contains 13 residues. CDR1 is MDHEN, CDR2 SYDVKM, per germline. In nucleotides, the CDR3 is TGTGCCAGCTTCCGGGTCTCTGGAAACACCATATATTTT. It encodes CASFRVSGNTIYF.

The chain couples TRBV19 to TRBJ2-5; perhaps TRBD2 as D (6 bases). Looked up from germline, CDR1 is LNHDA and CDR2 is SQIVND (reference sequence). V gave up 5 bases and J gave up 4 bases, with 11 bases separating them. The length of the CDR3 is 13 residues. The chain's CDR3 is CASSGTGAETQYF. DNA of the CDR3: TGTGCCAGTAGTGGGACTGGGGCAGAGACCCAGTACTTC.

This clone was seen a single time. The gene calls are TRBV2 and TRBJ2-1, with 8 bases identical to TRBD2. CDR1 and CDR2 from the germline V gene are SNHLY and FYNNEI. V shed 9 bases and J 5 bases; nucleotides not matched to a gene: 12. The CDR3 covers 15 residues. DNA of the CDR3: TGTGCCAGTAGGGTTCGAGCGGGGGCCAACAATGAGCAGTTCTTC. Its protein is CASRVRAGANNEQFF.

The V call is TRBV5-4, the J call TRBJ2-1; tentative D call: TRBD2 (6 bases). V lost 0 bases, J lost 10 bases, and 11 bases lay in between. The CDR3 is made up of 13 amino acids. Germline loops: CDR1 SGHNT, CDR2 YYREEE (reference sequence). The DNA of the CDR3 is TGTGCCAGCAGCTTGGCCGGAGGGGTGGAGCAGTTCTTC. Encoded protein: CASSLAGGVEQFF.

This clone turned up a few times. The chain combines TRBV5-1 with TRBJ1-1, with D unresolved. CDR3 size: 13 residues. CDR1 is SGHRS, CDR2 YFSETQ, per germline. Trimming took off 1 base at V and 8 bases at J, with 12 bases between the two ends. The CDR3 sequence is CASSLLGWEEAFF. Written as DNA, the CDR3 is TGCGCCAGCAGCTTGTTAGGATGGGAGGAAGCTTTCTTT.

This clone was seen once. The J gene is TRBJ1-2, the V gene TRBV5-6; weak D call: TRBD1 (5 bases). The V gene lost 4 bases and the J gene lost 4 bases, with 11 bases spanning the gap. CDR1 and CDR2 (germline): SGHDT, YYEEEE. The CDR3 extends over 13 amino acids. The CDR3 reads CASSRGYTYGYTF. DNA for the CDR3: TGTGCCAGCAGCCGGGGGTATACCTATGGCTACACCTTC.